Listed below are T cell receptor beta chains from one sample, sequenced in a study of T-cell memory formation after mild COVID-19. TCRdb ran MiXCR on the 5' RACE reads and lists one entry per CDR3 protein. The table records about 320,000 distinct CDR3 sequences, roughly an eighth of them present only once. Sequencing used PBMCs or a T cell subset sorted from them (not recorded which). These receptors were taken from a man aged 18 to 29 who had mild COVID-19 (a few samples of this study predate the infection). Cell type and time point are not known. Both conserved end residues are part of each CDR3. The D gene is left open where the match is weak. Clone size is shown for a subset of rows, as once, few, many or a class of expanded clone.

>TRBV19|TRBJ2-7|-|few
CASSTLGASGEQYF
TGTGCCAGTAGTACCCTCGGGGCGTCGGGCGAGCAGTACTTC
>TRBV4-1|TRBJ1-1|-|-
CASSQRPGDGEAFF
TGCGCCAGCAGCCAGAGACCGGGTGATGGTGAAGCTTTCTTT
>TRBV27|TRBJ2-5|TRBD2|-
CASSPLTSGGLKTQYF
TGTGCCAGCAGTCCACTGACTAGCGGGGGGTTGAAGACCCAGTACTTC
>TRBV3-1|TRBJ1-1|-|few
CASSLWGYEAFF
TGTGCCAGCAGCCTATGGGGTTATGAAGCTTTCTTT
>TRBV28|TRBJ2-3|TRBD2|few
CASSSAGEGKYF
TGTGCCAGCAGTTCTGCGGGGGAGGGGAAGTATTTT
>TRBV2|TRBJ1-1|TRBD1|many
CASSEQGVEAFF
TGTGCCAGCAGTGAACAGGGGGTGGAAGCTTTCTTT
>TRBV20-1|TRBJ2-7|TRBD1|few
CSARPGQFYEQYF
TGCAGTGCTCGACCGGGACAGTTCTACGAGCAGTACTTC
>TRBV6-5|TRBJ2-4|-|-
CASSYSRSQRNIQYF
TGTGCCAGCAGTTACTCGAGGTCTCAACGAAACATTCAGTACTTC
>TRBV20-1|TRBJ1-5|-|-
CSARQSNQPQHF
TGCAGTGCTAGACAGAGCAATCAGCCCCAGCATTTT
>TRBV7-2|TRBJ2-7|-|few
CASSYHPQGQYEQYF
TGTGCCAGCAGCTACCATCCCCAGGGGCAATACGAGCAGTACTTC
>TRBV9|TRBJ1-6|-|-
CASRLDGNSPLHF
TGTGCCAGCAGACTGGACGGCAATTCACCCCTCCACTTT
>TRBV10-3|TRBJ2-1|TRBD2|many
CAITNPSGGYNEQFF
TGTGCCATCACCAACCCTAGCGGGGGGTACAATGAGCAGTTCTTC
>TRBV5-1|TRBJ2-1|TRBD2|-
CASSVGEGTYNEQFF
TGCGCCAGCAGCGTCGGGGAGGGGACCTACAATGAGCAGTTCTTC
>TRBV12-3/TRBV12-4|TRBJ2-3|TRBD2|-
CASRVGGRADTQYF
TGTGCCAGCAGGGTCGGAGGGAGGGCAGATACGCAGTATTTT
>TRBV20-1|TRBJ2-3|TRBD2|many
CSAVGGGADTQYF
TGCAGTGCTGTGGGCGGGGGGGCAGATACGCAGTATTTT
>TRBV6-5|TRBJ2-3|-|-
CASKRQGTDTQYF
TGTGCCAGCAAGAGGCAGGGAACAGATACGCAGTATTTT
>TRBV6-2/TRBV6-3|TRBJ1-5|-|-
CASVRADNQPQHF
TGTGCCAGCGTCCGGGCAGATAATCAGCCCCAGCATTTT
>TRBV29-1|TRBJ2-3|-|few
CSVEMATDTQYF
TGCAGCGTTGAAATGGCCACAGATACGCAGTATTTT
>TRBV7-3|TRBJ2-3|TRBD2|-
CASSAGGLAMADTQYF
TGTGCCAGCAGCGCAGGTGGACTAGCGATGGCAGATACGCAGTATTTT
>TRBV5-4|TRBJ2-6|-|few
CASSRVGANVLTF
TGTGCCAGCAGCCGCGTAGGGGCCAACGTCCTGACTTTC
>TRBV9|TRBJ1-5|-|few
CASSTSGLSNQPQHF
TGTGCCAGCAGCACGTCAGGCCTCAGCAATCAGCCCCAGCATTTT
>TRBV27|TRBJ2-5|TRBD2|-
CASRLAGGHTQYF
TGTGCCAGTCGACTAGCGGGGGGGCATACCCAGTACTTC
>TRBV6-5|TRBJ1-1|TRBD1|few
CASSAAGQGNTEAFF
TGTGCCAGCAGCGCGGCGGGACAGGGGAACACTGAAGCTTTCTTT
>TRBV7-2|TRBJ2-2|TRBD2|few
CASSPRTSGGANTGELFF
TGTGCCAGCAGCCCCAGGACTAGCGGGGGGGCGAACACCGGGGAGCTGTTTTTT
>TRBV12-3/TRBV12-4|TRBJ1-3|TRBD1|many
CASGLTGGNTIYF
TGTGCCAGCGGCTTGACAGGGGGAAACACCATATATTTT
>TRBV4-1|TRBJ2-7|-|few
CASSQAGRAYEQYF
TGCGCCAGCAGCCAAGCAGGAAGGGCCTACGAGCAGTACTTC
>TRBV4-3|TRBJ1-2|-|few
CASSQAGYGGGYTF
TGCGCCAGCAGCCAAGCCGGGTACGGAGGGGGCTACACCTTC
>TRBV11-2|TRBJ2-2|TRBD1|-
CASSDRDSANTGELFF
TGTGCCAGCAGCGACCGGGACAGCGCGAACACCGGGGAGCTGTTTTTT
>TRBV4-3|TRBJ2-7|TRBD1|few
CASSVRDRGVEQYF
TGCGCCAGCAGCGTCCGGGACAGGGGGGTCGAGCAGTACTTC
>TRBV10-3|TRBJ2-4|-|-
CAISEGTGGKNIQYF
TGTGCCATCAGTGAGGGTACCGGGGGCAAAAACATTCAGTACTTC
>TRBV5-1|TRBJ2-6|-|many
CASSLYSGANVLTF
TGCGCCAGCAGCTTGTACTCTGGGGCCAACGTCCTGACTTTC
>TRBV6-2/TRBV6-3|TRBJ1-1|-|-
CASSYSREGVNTEAFF
TGTGCCAGCAGTTACTCCCGGGAGGGAGTGAACACTGAAGCTTTCTTT
>TRBV14|TRBJ2-2|-|-
CASSQRAGELFF
TGTGCCAGCAGCCAACGAGCCGGGGAGCTGTTTTTT
>TRBV12-3/TRBV12-4|TRBJ1-2|-|few
CASSLALVSNYGYTF
TGTGCCAGCAGTTTAGCCCTTGTATCTAACTATGGCTACACCTTC
>TRBV5-8|TRBJ1-2|-|-
CASSLVGTGLGTSGYTF
TGTGCCAGCAGCTTGGTCGGGACGGGGTTAGGGACTTCTGGCTACACCTTC
>TRBV7-9|TRBJ1-6|TRBD1|few
CASSWDSNSPLHF
TGTGCCAGCAGCTGGGACAGTAATTCACCCCTCCACTTT
>TRBV20-1|TRBJ2-7|-|-
CSATPSEGIEQYF
TGCAGTGCTACCCCCTCCGAGGGGATCGAGCAGTACTTC
>TRBV9|TRBJ2-7|-|-
CASSVEGLAEQYF
TGTGCCAGCAGCGTAGAAGGGCTAGCGGAGCAGTACTTC
>TRBV20-1|TRBJ2-7|-|many
CSASTGTSMQYF
TGCAGTGCTTCCACCGGGACCTCTATGCAGTACTTC
>TRBV12-3/TRBV12-4|TRBJ2-5|-|-
CASSFSRGGETQYF
TGTGCCAGCAGTTTTTCGCGGGGCGGAGAGACCCAGTACTTC
>TRBV10-3|TRBJ1-6|-|few
CASRDGYNSPLHF
TGTGCCAGCAGGGACGGTTATAATTCACCCCTCCACTTT
>TRBV10-3|TRBJ1-5|-|few
CAISGTDSNQPQHF
TGTGCCATCAGTGGAACAGACAGCAATCAGCCCCAGCATTTT
>TRBV4-1|TRBJ1-6|-|-
CASSQVLKVYNSPLHF
TGCGCCAGCAGCCAAGTCCTGAAAGTATATAATTCACCCCTCCACTTT
>TRBV12-3/TRBV12-4|TRBJ2-3|-|-
CASSFQEGTDTQYF
TGTGCCAGCAGTTTCCAGGAGGGCACAGATACGCAGTATTTT
>TRBV15|TRBJ1-2|-|few
CATSRDRVRANYGYTF
TGTGCCACCAGCAGAGATCGGGTTCGAGCTAACTATGGCTACACCTTC
>TRBV3-1|TRBJ2-7|-|-
CAAAGGGGEYEQYF
TGTGCCGCCGCGGGAGGAGGGGGCGAGTACGAGCAGTACTTC